The following is a T cell receptor (beta chain) sequence with its context. This record comes from a study of blood T cell repertoires in COVID-19. Germline V gene lookup returns CDR1 LGHDT and CDR2 YNNKEL (reference sequence). The CDR3 is 15 residues long. The V end lost 5 bases, the J end lost 2 bases, and 13 bases lay between the germline ends. Participants were aged roughly 18 to 89 years from roughly 26 US areas. Recovered Cohort 3 donors showed two negative PCRs, clearance, or symptom resolution. Data came from immunoSEQ multiplex PCR; TCRdb stores just in-frame clones and leaves some out. The sample includes 150,000 to 200,000 clones, approximately 88% seen only once; the top ten take over 10%.

The origin of this receptor is a woman aged 55 to 70 who had recovered from COVID-19. The genes are TRBV3-1 (or the pseudogene TRBV3-2) and TRBJ1-5; perhaps TRBD1 as D (5 bases). Sequenced: PBMCs or T cells enriched from blood (not recorded which). CDR3 region: CASSSGGTGNQPQHF. CDR3 nucleotides: TGTGCCAGCAGCTCAGGAGGGACCGGCAATCAGCCCCAGCATTTT.